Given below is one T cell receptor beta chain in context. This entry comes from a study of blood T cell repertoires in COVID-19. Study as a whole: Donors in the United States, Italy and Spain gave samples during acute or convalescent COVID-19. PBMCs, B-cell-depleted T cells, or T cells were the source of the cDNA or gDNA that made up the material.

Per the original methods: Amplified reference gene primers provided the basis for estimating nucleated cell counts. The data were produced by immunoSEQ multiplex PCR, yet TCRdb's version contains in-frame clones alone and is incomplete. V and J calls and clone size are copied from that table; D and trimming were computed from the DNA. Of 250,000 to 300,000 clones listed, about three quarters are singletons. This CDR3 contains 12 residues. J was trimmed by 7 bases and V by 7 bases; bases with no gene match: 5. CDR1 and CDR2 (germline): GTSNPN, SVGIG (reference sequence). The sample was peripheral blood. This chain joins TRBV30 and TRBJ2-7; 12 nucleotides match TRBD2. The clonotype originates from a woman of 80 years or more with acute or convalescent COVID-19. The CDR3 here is CASTSGSGEQYF. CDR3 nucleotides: TGTGCCTCGACTAGCGGGAGTGGTGAGCAGTACTTC.